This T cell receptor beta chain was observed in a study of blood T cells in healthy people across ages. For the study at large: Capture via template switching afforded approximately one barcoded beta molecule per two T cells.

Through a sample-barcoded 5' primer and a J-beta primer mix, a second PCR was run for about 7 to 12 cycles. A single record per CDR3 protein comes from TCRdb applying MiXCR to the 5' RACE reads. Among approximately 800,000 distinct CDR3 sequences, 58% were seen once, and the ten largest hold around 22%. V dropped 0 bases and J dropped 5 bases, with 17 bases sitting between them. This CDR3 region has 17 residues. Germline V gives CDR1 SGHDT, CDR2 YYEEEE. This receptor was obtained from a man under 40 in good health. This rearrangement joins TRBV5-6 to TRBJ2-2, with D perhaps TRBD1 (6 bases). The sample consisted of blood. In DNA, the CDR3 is TGTGCCAGCAGCTTGGCGGCCGGACAGTTGGTGACCGGGGAGCTGTTTTTT. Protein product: CASSLAAGQLVTGELFF.